The clone carrying this T cell receptor (beta chain) has just a few counts. Its specificity is not known. MiXCR, applied by TCRdb to the RT-PCR reads, yields one record per CDR3 protein. The table includes 650,000 to 800,000 distinct CDR3 sequences, over 11% detected once. The data were obtained in a study of response to subunit inactivated influenza vaccine. Trimming shortened V by 3 bases and J by 2 bases, and 9 bases separated the two germline ends. Germline V gives CDR1 SNHLY, CDR2 FYNNEI. The CDR3 totals 14 residues. General observations from the study: Researchers suggested that each seasonal influenza vaccination recruits few new T cells.

V and J are TRBV2 and TRBJ2-3; D is uncertain. The receptor's source is a man aged 45-60 years who received an inactivated influenza vaccine. The sequencing here drew on PBMCs from blood, taken around 14 days before vaccination. The CDR3 loop reads CASSESLNTDTQYF. In nucleotides, the CDR3 is TGTGCCAGCAGTGAGAGCCTTAACACAGATACGCAGTATTTT.